This T cell receptor (beta chain) was profiled in a study of radiation and T cells in renal cell carcinoma. Whole-study findings and limits: No pretreatment tumor biopsies were available for baseline clonotypes.

This clone was detected a few times. Its antigen is currently unknown. Germline V gene lookup returns CDR1 SGHRS and CDR2 YFSETQ. The CDR3 consists of 13 residues. V was clipped by 0 bases and J by 3 bases, with 6 bases between them. The time point here: blood 2 weeks post-SBRT. Noted treatment: 15 Gy SBRT to primary tumor, nephrectomy 4 weeks later. Clear cell pathology was present in this patient's renal cell carcinoma. The table came from immunoSEQ multiplex PCR; TCRdb's copy has only in-frame clones and leaves some out. The sample lists 100,000 to 150,000 clones, around 81% occurring once. The sequence was obtained from a man in his forties or fifties with renal cell carcinoma. This specimen consisted of blood, obtained from a patient whose treatment included radiotherapy and nephrectomy. The gene calls are TRBV5-1 and TRBJ1-1, with unresolved D. For the CDR3, the DNA is TGCGCCAGCAGCTTGGAGATGGACACTGAAGCTTTCTTT. This gives the protein CASSLEMDTEAFF.